This entry describes one TCR beta chain. The data were taken from a study of blood T cell repertoires in COVID-19. Study in general: Whether acute or convalescent, the COVID-19 samples came from the United States, Italy and Spain. The cDNA or gDNA used as material had been derived from T cells, B-cell-depleted T cells, or PBMCs.

Authors' analysis steps: Estimated nucleated cell counts came from reference gene primer amplification. The table came from immunoSEQ multiplex PCR; TCRdb's copy has only in-frame clones and leaves some out. V, J and clone size derive from that table, while D and trimming were established from the DNA sequence. The sample yields some 130,000 clones, around 87% seen once. The length of the CDR3 is 15 residues. Trimming stripped 4 bases from V and 4 bases from J, with 13 bases between. CDR1 and CDR2 from the germline V gene are LGHNA and YNFKEQ. The chain recombines TRBV4-2 with TRBJ2-2, with a tentative D call TRBD1 (6 bases). This receptor was identified in a woman aged 55-70 years with acute or convalescent COVID-19. Sequencing was performed on peripheral blood. The CDR3 nucleotides are TGTGCCAGCAGCCCCCGGGACATAAGCACCGGGGAGCTGTTTTTT. It specifies CASSPRDISTGELFF.